The sequence of this T cell receptor beta chain was determined in a study of STAT3 mutations in large granular lymphocyte leukemia. Measured with immunoSEQ multiplex PCR; TCRdb has only the in-frame clones, and not every one. The sample contains approximately 10,000 clones, roughly three quarters of which appear only once. Study results and limitations: Differing intervals and regimens complicate linking therapy response to clone burden. Clonal expansion was inferred from other time points because no sample existed at each clone's first appearance. Every T-cell large granular lymphocyte leukemia patient had at least one immunodominant TCR beta clonotype. In some patients, a small highly pathogenic clone possibly went undetected.

Details on this clone: Its target is not known.

This CDR3 region has 14 residues. The V gene lost 3 bases and the J gene lost 7 bases, with 13 bases spanning the gap. Germline-derived CDR1 and CDR2 are SGDLS and YYNGEE. This chain connects TRBV9 to TRBJ2-2; D gene ambiguous. The material sequenced was peripheral blood mononuclear cells. The TCR sequence derives from a man in his 60s with T-cell large granular lymphocyte leukemia. Some clones in this sample may be carry-over from other donors' samples. CDR3 region: CASSEQVVSGELFF. In DNA, the CDR3 is TGTGCCAGCAGCGAGCAAGTTGTAAGCGGGGAGCTGTTTTTT. The whole variable domain, filled in from reference TRBV9 and TRBJ2-2, reads DSGVTQTPKHLITATGQRVTLRCSPRSGDLSVYWYQQSLDQGLQFLIQYYNGEERAKGNILERFSAQQFPDLHSELNLSSLELGDSALYFCASSEQVVSGELFFGEGSRLTVL.